This is a list of T cell receptor beta chains from one sample in a study of blood T cell repertoires in COVID-19. Some clones are missing from TCRdb's copy, which holds only in-frame ones; the method was immunoSEQ multiplex PCR. The table lists around 500,000 clones, 70% to 90% of them singletons. Sequences were obtained from PBMCs or T cells enriched from blood (not recorded which). The receptors here all came from a middle-aged woman who had recovered from COVID-19. Both conserved end residues are part of each CDR3. The D gene is left open where the match is weak. Clone sizes are given selectively: once, few, many, or a class where the clone is expanded.

j_gene: TRBJ1-1
v_gene: TRBV19
len: 14
d_gene: -
abundance: -
CDR3nt: TGTGCCAGTAGTTGGGGCAGATTGAACACTGAAGCTTTCTTT
CDR3aa: CASSWGRLNTEAFF

j_gene: TRBJ1-1
v_gene: TRBV18
len: 14
d_gene: -
abundance: few
CDR3nt: TGTGCCAGCTCACCAGTGCGGGGATCGACTGAAGCTTTCTTT
CDR3aa: CASSPVRGSTEAFF

j_gene: TRBJ1-5
v_gene: TRBV11-1
len: 13
d_gene: -
abundance: -
CDR3nt: TGTGCCAGCGCCGCGAATAGAAATCAGCCCCAGCATTTT
CDR3aa: CASAANRNQPQHF

j_gene: TRBJ1-2
v_gene: TRBV4-1
len: 17
d_gene: TRBD1
abundance: -
CDR3nt: TGCGCCAGCAGCCAAGAGGGTATCGGGACAGGCAACTATGGCTACACCTTC
CDR3aa: CASSQEGIGTGNYGYTF

j_gene: TRBJ1-3
v_gene: TRBV7-9
len: 16
d_gene: TRBD1
abundance: -
CDR3nt: TGTGCCAGCAGCCCAAGACAGGGAGGCACTGGAAACACCATATATTTT
CDR3aa: CASSPRQGGTGNTIYF

j_gene: TRBJ2-1
v_gene: TRBV24-1
len: 17
d_gene: TRBD2
abundance: -
CDR3nt: TGTGCCACCAGTGATCGGACTAGCGGGAATCTCTACAATGAGCAGTTCTTC
CDR3aa: CATSDRTSGNLYNEQFF

j_gene: TRBJ1-3
v_gene: TRBV5-4
len: 15
d_gene: TRBD1
abundance: -
CDR3nt: TGTGCCAGCAGCTTGCCGGGACAGGGGGAAAACACCATATATTTT
CDR3aa: CASSLPGQGENTIYF

j_gene: TRBJ1-3
v_gene: TRBV3-1/TRBV3-2
len: 16
d_gene: -
abundance: -
CDR3nt: TGTGCCAGCAGCCAAGGAGAGGGATTATTTGGAAACACCATATATTTT
CDR3aa: CASSQGEGLFGNTIYF

j_gene: TRBJ1-4
v_gene: TRBV21-1
len: 20
d_gene: -
abundance: -
CDR3nt: TGTGCCAGCAGCCCAGAGGAGGCGGACAGGAAACATGCAACTAATGAAAAACTGTTTTTT
CDR3aa: CASSPEEADRKHATNEKLFF

j_gene: TRBJ2-3
v_gene: TRBV10-1
len: 14
d_gene: -
abundance: once
CDR3nt: TGCGCCAGCAGAGGAACGAGGAGCACAGATACGCAGTATTTT
CDR3aa: CASRGTRSTDTQYF

j_gene: TRBJ2-1
v_gene: TRBV11-2
len: 15
d_gene: TRBD1
abundance: -
CDR3nt: TGTGCCAGCAGCCGAGGACAGGGACCCTACAATGAGCAGTTCTTC
CDR3aa: CASSRGQGPYNEQFF

j_gene: TRBJ1-1
v_gene: TRBV11-3
len: 16
d_gene: -
abundance: -
CDR3nt: TGTGCCAGCAGCCCATTGTTGACCGCGGTAGGCACTGAAGCTTTCTTT
CDR3aa: CASSPLLTAVGTEAFF

j_gene: TRBJ1-1
v_gene: TRBV7-2
len: 13
d_gene: -
abundance: -
CDR3nt: TGTGCCAGCAGGCTAGAAGTGGGCACTGAAGCTTTCTTT
CDR3aa: CASRLEVGTEAFF

j_gene: TRBJ1-1
v_gene: TRBV15
len: 17
d_gene: TRBD1
abundance: -
CDR3nt: TGTGCCACCAGCAGAGACTACAGGGGGACCTTGAACACTGAAGCTTTCTTT
CDR3aa: CATSRDYRGTLNTEAFF

j_gene: TRBJ1-2
v_gene: TRBV6-1
len: 13
d_gene: -
abundance: -
CDR3nt: TGTGCCAGCAGTGAAACAGGGCCCTGGGGCTACACCTTC
CDR3aa: CASSETGPWGYTF

j_gene: TRBJ2-2
v_gene: TRBV5-4
len: 16
d_gene: TRBD2
abundance: -
CDR3nt: TGTGCCAGCAGCTTGGTACTAGCGGTAAACACCGGGGAGCTGTTTTTT
CDR3aa: CASSLVLAVNTGELFF

j_gene: TRBJ1-1
v_gene: TRBV24-1
len: 13
d_gene: -
abundance: -
CDR3nt: TGTGCCACCAGTGCAGGGGCGAACACTGAAGCTTTCTTT
CDR3aa: CATSAGANTEAFF

j_gene: TRBJ1-5
v_gene: TRBV11-3
len: 17
d_gene: TRBD1
abundance: -
CDR3nt: TGTGCCAGCAGCTTAGATTCCCAGGACAGGGGAGGGCAGCCCCAGCATTTT
CDR3aa: CASSLDSQDRGGQPQHF

j_gene: TRBJ1-2
v_gene: TRBV11-2
len: 13
d_gene: -
abundance: few
CDR3nt: TGTGCCAGCACCCCTTCAGGAGGGTACGGCTACACCTTC
CDR3aa: CASTPSGGYGYTF

j_gene: TRBJ1-1
v_gene: TRBV11-2
len: 13
d_gene: -
abundance: -
CDR3nt: TGTGCCAGCACAGGGAGGATGAACACTGAAGCTTTCTTT
CDR3aa: CASTGRMNTEAFF

j_gene: TRBJ1-5
v_gene: TRBV5-6
len: 17
d_gene: TRBD1
abundance: -
CDR3nt: TGTGCCAGCAGCTTGACCTACGGACAGGGAGGAGATCAGCCCCAGCATTTT
CDR3aa: CASSLTYGQGGDQPQHF

j_gene: TRBJ2-1
v_gene: TRBV5-1
len: 14
d_gene: -
abundance: -
CDR3nt: TGCGCCAGCAGCTTCAGGGGATGGAGCAATGAGCAGTTCTTC
CDR3aa: CASSFRGWSNEQFF

j_gene: TRBJ2-7
v_gene: TRBV11-3
len: 16
d_gene: TRBD2
abundance: -
CDR3nt: TGTGCCAGCAGCCCGCCCGGGACTAGCGGGCTTTACGAGCAGTACTTC
CDR3aa: CASSPPGTSGLYEQYF

j_gene: TRBJ2-1
v_gene: TRBV9
len: 15
d_gene: -
abundance: -
CDR3nt: TGTGCCAGCAGCGTAGTGGGGGCCAGATCTCAGGAGCAGTTCTTC
CDR3aa: CASSVVGARSQEQFF

j_gene: TRBJ1-1
v_gene: TRBV15
len: 16
d_gene: -
abundance: -
CDR3nt: TGTGCCACCAGCAGAGACCCAGGGAGGTCGAACACTGAAGCTTTCTTT
CDR3aa: CATSRDPGRSNTEAFF

j_gene: TRBJ2-7
v_gene: TRBV5-1
len: 14
d_gene: TRBD1
abundance: -
CDR3nt: TGCGCCAGCAGCCCGAGGGGGCAGGGCGACGAGCAGTACTTC
CDR3aa: CASSPRGQGDEQYF

j_gene: TRBJ1-2
v_gene: TRBV5-1
len: 14
d_gene: -
abundance: -
CDR3nt: TGCGCCAGCAGGCACGACAGAGGTTCCTATGGCTACACCTTC
CDR3aa: CASRHDRGSYGYTF

j_gene: TRBJ2-1
v_gene: TRBV2
len: 16
d_gene: TRBD2
abundance: -
CDR3nt: TGTGCCAGCACCACACTAGCGGGAGGCTCCTACAATGAGCAGTTCTTC
CDR3aa: CASTTLAGGSYNEQFF

j_gene: TRBJ2-1
v_gene: TRBV15
len: 15
d_gene: -
abundance: -
CDR3nt: TGTGCCACCAGCAGAGATGGCAGGGGGGACAATGAGCAGTTCTTC
CDR3aa: CATSRDGRGDNEQFF

j_gene: TRBJ1-1
v_gene: TRBV5-6
len: 15
d_gene: TRBD1
abundance: once
CDR3nt: TGTGCCAGCAGCCAACAGGGACAGTTCGACACTGAAGCTTTCTTT
CDR3aa: CASSQQGQFDTEAFF

j_gene: TRBJ1-1
v_gene: TRBV5-4
len: 16
d_gene: TRBD1
abundance: -
CDR3nt: TGTGCCAGCAGCTTGTATGGGACAGTTAAGCGCACTGAAGCTTTCTTT
CDR3aa: CASSLYGTVKRTEAFF

j_gene: TRBJ1-1
v_gene: TRBV12-3/TRBV12-4
len: 12
d_gene: -
abundance: -
CDR3nt: TGTGCCAGCACCGCTATGAACACTGAAGCTTTCTTT
CDR3aa: CASTAMNTEAFF

j_gene: TRBJ2-2
v_gene: TRBV19
len: 17
d_gene: -
abundance: once
CDR3nt: TGTGCCAGTAGTATAGGGTCCAGCGCCTTGAACACCGGGGAGCTGTTTTTT
CDR3aa: CASSIGSSALNTGELFF

j_gene: TRBJ1-6
v_gene: TRBV6-5
len: 16
d_gene: TRBD1
abundance: -
CDR3nt: TGTGCCAGCAGTTCCGTGGGACAGGGGTATGGTTCACCCCTCCACTTT
CDR3aa: CASSSVGQGYGSPLHF

j_gene: TRBJ2-2
v_gene: TRBV5-1
len: 17
d_gene: TRBD2
abundance: -
CDR3nt: TGCGCCAGCAGCTTGAATCCCAGCGGGAGGTCCTCCGGGGAGCTGTTTTTT
CDR3aa: CASSLNPSGRSSGELFF

j_gene: TRBJ2-3
v_gene: TRBV7-9
len: 15
d_gene: TRBD2
abundance: -
CDR3nt: TGTGCCAGCAGTTCAAGCGGGAGGGGGACAGATACGCAGTATTTT
CDR3aa: CASSSSGRGTDTQYF

j_gene: TRBJ1-1
v_gene: TRBV11-2
len: 13
d_gene: -
abundance: -
CDR3nt: TGTGCCAGCAGCGAACAGGGGAACACTGAAGCTTTCTTT
CDR3aa: CASSEQGNTEAFF

j_gene: TRBJ1-3
v_gene: TRBV5-4
len: 16
d_gene: -
abundance: -
CDR3nt: TGTGCCAGCAGCTTGGGGCAGGGTCTCTCTGGAAACACCATATATTTT
CDR3aa: CASSLGQGLSGNTIYF

j_gene: TRBJ1-5
v_gene: TRBV5-5
len: 14
d_gene: TRBD1
abundance: -
CDR3nt: TGTGCCAGCAGCTTCCGGGACAGGGATCAGCCCCAGCATTTT
CDR3aa: CASSFRDRDQPQHF

j_gene: TRBJ2-1
v_gene: TRBV27
len: 14
d_gene: -
abundance: -
CDR3nt: TGTGCCAGCAGTCCAAGAGGGATATACAATGAGCAGTTCTTC
CDR3aa: CASSPRGIYNEQFF

j_gene: TRBJ1-5
v_gene: TRBV20-1
len: 14
d_gene: -
abundance: -
CDR3nt: TGCAGTGCTAGTGTGTGGGCCGGCAATCAGCCCCAGCATTTT
CDR3aa: CSASVWAGNQPQHF

j_gene: TRBJ1-2
v_gene: TRBV24-1
len: 15
d_gene: TRBD1
abundance: -
CDR3nt: TGTGCCACCAGTGATAGGACAGGGCGGCGCTATGGCTACACCTTC
CDR3aa: CATSDRTGRRYGYTF

j_gene: TRBJ1-1
v_gene: TRBV30
len: 14
d_gene: -
abundance: -
CDR3nt: TGTGCCTGGTCTCGGGGGATTGGGAACACTGAAGCTTTCTTT
CDR3aa: CAWSRGIGNTEAFF

j_gene: TRBJ2-5
v_gene: TRBV27
len: 15
d_gene: TRBD2
abundance: once
CDR3nt: TGTGCCAGCAGATCTGGACTAGGTCGATTAGAGACCCAGTACTTC
CDR3aa: CASRSGLGRLETQYF

j_gene: TRBJ2-2
v_gene: TRBV27
len: 14
d_gene: TRBD1
abundance: once
CDR3nt: TGTGCCAGCAGTGCAGGGGGCTACACCGGGGAGCTGTTTTTT
CDR3aa: CASSAGGYTGELFF

j_gene: TRBJ1-4
v_gene: TRBV10-3
len: 15
d_gene: TRBD1
abundance: -
CDR3nt: TGTGCCATCAGTGACGGGACAGAACGAAATGAAAAACTGTTTTTT
CDR3aa: CAISDGTERNEKLFF

j_gene: TRBJ2-1
v_gene: TRBV6-2/TRBV6-3
len: 16
d_gene: -
abundance: -
CDR3nt: TGTGCCAGCAGCTCCCGGGACTCCCGCTCCTACAATGAGCAGTTCTTC
CDR3aa: CASSSRDSRSYNEQFF

j_gene: TRBJ1-2
v_gene: TRBV19
len: 15
d_gene: -
abundance: once
CDR3nt: TGTGCCAGTAGTATTTTTCGTGGGAGCGGGGATGGCTACACCTTC
CDR3aa: CASSIFRGSGDGYTF

j_gene: TRBJ1-5
v_gene: TRBV6-5
len: 14
d_gene: -
abundance: once
CDR3nt: TGTGCCAGCACCTCAGAGGCCTCCGTTCAGCCCCAGCATTTT
CDR3aa: CASTSEASVQPQHF

j_gene: TRBJ1-2
v_gene: TRBV30
len: 13
d_gene: -
abundance: -
CDR3nt: TGTGCCTGGAGTACCCTCGGGACATCTGGCTACACCTTC
CDR3aa: CAWSTLGTSGYTF

j_gene: TRBJ2-7
v_gene: TRBV5-1
len: 19
d_gene: TRBD2
abundance: -
CDR3nt: TGCGCCAGCAGCTGGTCATCCGGGACTAGCGGGCCTAGCTCCTACGAGCAGTACTTC
CDR3aa: CASSWSSGTSGPSSYEQYF

j_gene: TRBJ2-7
v_gene: TRBV6-5
len: 14
d_gene: -
abundance: -
CDR3nt: TGTGCCAGCATTAAACAGGGAGCCACCTACGAGCAGTACTTC
CDR3aa: CASIKQGATYEQYF

j_gene: TRBJ1-2
v_gene: TRBV19
len: 14
d_gene: TRBD1
abundance: -
CDR3nt: TGTGCCAGTAGTCCCCGGGACAGGAACTATGGCTACACCTTC
CDR3aa: CASSPRDRNYGYTF

j_gene: TRBJ2-3
v_gene: TRBV7-2
len: 16
d_gene: TRBD1
abundance: -
CDR3nt: TGTGCCAGCAGCTTAGCCGAGACAGGGATCACAGATACGCAGTATTTT
CDR3aa: CASSLAETGITDTQYF